This entry features one T cell receptor (beta chain) sequence. Its antigen is currently unknown. These data belong to a study of shared clonotypes between healthy human individuals. Study details: In total, the donors were a couple of women and a few men aged 18 to 49.

Study-level findings and limits: Estimated richness values were generally larger in naive subsets than in memory subsets.

Selected positively for CCR7 and CD45RO-negative, naive CD8 cells excluded terminally differentiated effector memory CD45RA+ cells. Data came from immunoSEQ multiplex PCR; TCRdb stores just in-frame clones and leaves some out. The sample yields some 2.1 million clones, 93% seen once. Sequencing used naive CD8+ T cells from PBMCs. The receptor was isolated from a man aged 18 to 30 in good health. Some clones in this sample may be carry-over from other donors' samples.

This CDR3 reads CASSLGGEASSGANVLTF. For the CDR3, the DNA is TGTGCCAGCAGCTTAGGAGGGGAAGCCAGCTCTGGGGCCAACGTCCTGACTTTC. The chain is built from TRBV13 and TRBJ2-6, with D perhaps TRBD1 (5 bases). Per germline, CDR1 PRHDT and CDR2 FYEKMQ (reference sequence). Trimming pared 0 bases from V and 0 bases from J, leaving 12 bases between. The CDR3 covers 18 residues.